This T cell receptor beta chain was observed in a study of blood T cell repertoires in COVID-19. As for the study in general: From the United States, Italy and Spain came samples of acute and convalescent COVID-19.

From germline, CDR1 is SGHRS and CDR2 YFSETQ. The CDR3 covers 16 residues. The ends lost 1 base at V and 1 base at J; junction bases unmatched: 7. Data came from immunoSEQ multiplex PCR; TCRdb stores just in-frame clones and leaves some out. The sample carries some 79,000 clones, around 89% recorded once. The rearrangement uses TRBV5-1 and TRBJ2-7; TRBD1 matches 8 bases. The sample taken for sequencing was peripheral blood. The receptor's source is a man between 65 and 80 years old with active or convalescent COVID-19. The CDR3 region is CASSLISGQGSYEQYF. The CDR3 DNA reads TGCGCCAGCAGCTTGATAAGCGGACAGGGATCCTACGAGCAGTACTTC. The whole variable domain, filled in from reference TRBV5-1 and TRBJ2-7, reads KAGVTQTPRYLIKTRGQQVTLSCSPISGHRSVSWYQQTPGQGLQFLFEYFSETQRNKGNFPGRFSGRQFSNSRSEMNVSTLELGDSALYLCASSLISGQGSYEQYFGPGTRLTVT.